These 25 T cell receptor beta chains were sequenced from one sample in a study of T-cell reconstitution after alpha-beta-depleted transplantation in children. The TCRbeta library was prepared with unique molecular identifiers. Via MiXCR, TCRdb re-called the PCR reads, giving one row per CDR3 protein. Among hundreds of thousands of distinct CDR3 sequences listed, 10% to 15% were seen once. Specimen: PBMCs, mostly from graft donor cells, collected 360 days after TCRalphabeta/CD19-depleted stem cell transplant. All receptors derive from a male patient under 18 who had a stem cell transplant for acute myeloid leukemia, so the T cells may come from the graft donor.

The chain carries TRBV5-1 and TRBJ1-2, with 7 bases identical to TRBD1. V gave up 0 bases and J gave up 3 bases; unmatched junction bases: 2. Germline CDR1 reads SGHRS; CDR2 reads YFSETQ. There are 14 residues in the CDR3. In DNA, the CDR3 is TGCGCCAGCAGCTTGGGACAGGGAGACTATGGCTACACCTTC. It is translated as CASSLGQGDYGYTF.

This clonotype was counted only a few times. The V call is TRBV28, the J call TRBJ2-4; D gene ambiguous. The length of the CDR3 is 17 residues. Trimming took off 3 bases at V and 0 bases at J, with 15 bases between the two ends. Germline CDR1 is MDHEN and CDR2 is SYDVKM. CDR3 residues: CASSLRQFTLAKNIQYF. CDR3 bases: TGTGCCAGCAGTTTGCGTCAGTTTACCTTAGCCAAAAACATTCAGTACTTC.

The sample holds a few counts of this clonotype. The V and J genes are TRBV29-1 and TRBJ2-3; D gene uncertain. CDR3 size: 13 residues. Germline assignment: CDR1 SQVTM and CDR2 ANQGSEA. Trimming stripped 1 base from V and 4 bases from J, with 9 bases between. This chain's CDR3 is CSVEVLRSDTQYF. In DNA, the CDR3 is TGCAGCGTTGAAGTTCTCCGGTCAGATACGCAGTATTTT.

This CDR3 reads CASSLLQGFTEAFF. The CDR3 coding sequence is TGTGCCAGCAGCTTACTACAGGGATTCACTGAAGCTTTCTTT. The V call is TRBV7-2, the J call TRBJ1-1; weak D call: TRBD1 (6 bases). Trimming took 2 bases from V and 4 from J, leaving 11 bases between them. Germline-derived CDR1 and CDR2 are SGHTA and FQGNSA. This CDR3 is built from 14 residues.

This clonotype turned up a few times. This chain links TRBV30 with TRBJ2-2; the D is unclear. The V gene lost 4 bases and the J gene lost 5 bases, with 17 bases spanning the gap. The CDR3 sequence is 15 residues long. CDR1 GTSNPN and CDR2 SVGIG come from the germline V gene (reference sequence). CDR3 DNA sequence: TGTGCCTGGAATACCGGACGAACGAGAACCGGGGAGCTGTTTTTT. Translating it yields CAWNTGRTRTGELFF.

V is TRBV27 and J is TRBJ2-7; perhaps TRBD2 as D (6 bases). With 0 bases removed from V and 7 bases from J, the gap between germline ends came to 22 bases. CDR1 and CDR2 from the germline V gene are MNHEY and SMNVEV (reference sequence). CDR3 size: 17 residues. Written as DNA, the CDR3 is TGTGCCAGCAGTTTATCGGGGTCCGGGAGCGCAATGGGGGAGCAGTACTTC. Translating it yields CASSLSGSGSAMGEQYF.

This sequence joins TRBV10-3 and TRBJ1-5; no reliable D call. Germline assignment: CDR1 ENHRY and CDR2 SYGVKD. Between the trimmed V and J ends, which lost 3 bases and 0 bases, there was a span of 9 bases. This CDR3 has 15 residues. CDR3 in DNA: TGTGCCATCAGTGACGGAAGGGATAGCAATCAGCCCCAGCATTTT. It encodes CAISDGRDSNQPQHF.

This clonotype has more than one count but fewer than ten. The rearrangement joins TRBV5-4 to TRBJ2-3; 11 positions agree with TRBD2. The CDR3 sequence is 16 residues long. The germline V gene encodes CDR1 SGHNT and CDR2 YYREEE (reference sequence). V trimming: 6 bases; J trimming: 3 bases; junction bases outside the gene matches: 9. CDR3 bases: TGTGCCAGCATCACTACTAGCGGGAGATCGACAGATACGCAGTATTTT. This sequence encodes CASITTSGRSTDTQYF.

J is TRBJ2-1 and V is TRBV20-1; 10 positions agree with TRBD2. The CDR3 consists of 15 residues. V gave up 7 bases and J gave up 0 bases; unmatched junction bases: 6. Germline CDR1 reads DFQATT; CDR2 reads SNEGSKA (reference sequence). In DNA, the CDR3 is TGCAGTGAGGTCTCTAGCGGGAGCTCCTACAATGAGCAGTTCTTC. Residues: CSEVSSGSSYNEQFF.

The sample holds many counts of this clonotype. CDR3 DNA sequence: TGCAGTGCTCCCTACACCGGGGAGCTGTTTTTT. Translation: CSAPYTGELFF. This sequence joins TRBV20-1 and TRBJ2-2, with D uncertain. Germline V gene sequence: CDR1 DFQATT, CDR2 SNEGSKA (reference sequence). The CDR3 extends over 11 amino acids. V was shortened by 5 bases and J by 3 bases, with 4 bases between the two germline ends.

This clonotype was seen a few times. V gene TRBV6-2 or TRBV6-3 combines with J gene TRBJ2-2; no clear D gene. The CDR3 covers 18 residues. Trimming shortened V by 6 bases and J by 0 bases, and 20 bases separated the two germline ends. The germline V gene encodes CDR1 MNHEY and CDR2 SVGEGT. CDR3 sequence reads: CASSRVLLTFANTGELFF. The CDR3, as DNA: TGTGCCAGCAGCCGTGTCCTGCTGACGTTCGCGAACACCGGGGAGCTGTTTTTT.

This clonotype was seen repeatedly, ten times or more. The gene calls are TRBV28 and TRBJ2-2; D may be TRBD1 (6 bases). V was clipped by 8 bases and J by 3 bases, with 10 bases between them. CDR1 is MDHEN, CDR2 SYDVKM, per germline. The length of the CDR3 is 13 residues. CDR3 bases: TGTGCCAGCTTACAGGGCTACACCGGGGAGCTGTTTTTT. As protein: CASLQGYTGELFF. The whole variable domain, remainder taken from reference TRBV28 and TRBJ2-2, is DVKVTQSSRYLVKRTGEKVFLECVQDMDHENMFWYRQDPGLGLRLIYFSYDVKMKEKGDIPEGYSVSREKKERFSLILESASTNQTSMYLCASLQGYTGELFFGEGSRLTVL.

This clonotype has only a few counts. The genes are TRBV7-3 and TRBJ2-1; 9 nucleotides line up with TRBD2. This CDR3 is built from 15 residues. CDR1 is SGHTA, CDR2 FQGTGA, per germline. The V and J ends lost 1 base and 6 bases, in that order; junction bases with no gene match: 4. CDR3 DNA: TGTGCCAGCAGCTTAAAACTAGCGGGCCTCAATGAGCAGTTCTTC. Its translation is CASSLKLAGLNEQFF.

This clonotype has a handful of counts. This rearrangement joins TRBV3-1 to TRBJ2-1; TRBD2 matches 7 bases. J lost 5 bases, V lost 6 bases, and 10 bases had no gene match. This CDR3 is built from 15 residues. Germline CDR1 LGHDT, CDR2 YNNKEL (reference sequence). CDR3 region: CASSRLAGPNNEQFF. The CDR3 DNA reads TGTGCCAGCAGTCGTTTAGCGGGTCCTAACAATGAGCAGTTCTTC.

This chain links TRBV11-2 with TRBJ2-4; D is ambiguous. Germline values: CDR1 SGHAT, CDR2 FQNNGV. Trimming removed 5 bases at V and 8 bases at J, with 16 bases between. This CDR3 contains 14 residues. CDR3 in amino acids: CASSLKVAVDIQYF. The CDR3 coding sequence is TGTGCCAGCAGCCTCAAGGTCGCGGTTGACATTCAGTACTTC.

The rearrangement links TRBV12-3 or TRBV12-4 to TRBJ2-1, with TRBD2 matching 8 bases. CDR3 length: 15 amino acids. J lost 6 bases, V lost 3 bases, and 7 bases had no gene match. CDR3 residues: CASSLAGGPTNEQFF. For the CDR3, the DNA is TGTGCCAGCAGTTTGGCGGGAGGCCCGACCAATGAGCAGTTCTTC.

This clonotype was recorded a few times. CDR3 sequence reads: CSVLPGGPYSPLHF. DNA of the CDR3: TGCAGTGTTCTTCCGGGGGGACCCTATTCACCCCTCCACTTT. V and J are TRBV20-1 and TRBJ1-6; D might be TRBD1 (5 bases). The CDR3 has 14 amino acids. Between the trimmed V and J ends, which lost 7 bases and 8 bases, there was a span of 18 bases. CDR1 is DFQATT and CDR2 is SNEGSKA in the germline V gene (reference sequence).

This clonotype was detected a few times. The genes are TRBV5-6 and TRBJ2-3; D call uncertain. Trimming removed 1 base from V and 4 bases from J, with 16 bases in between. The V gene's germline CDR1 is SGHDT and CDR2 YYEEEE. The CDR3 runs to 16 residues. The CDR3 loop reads CASSLFAVLVPDTQYF. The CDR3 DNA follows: TGTGCCAGCAGCTTGTTTGCGGTTCTAGTCCCAGATACGCAGTATTTT.

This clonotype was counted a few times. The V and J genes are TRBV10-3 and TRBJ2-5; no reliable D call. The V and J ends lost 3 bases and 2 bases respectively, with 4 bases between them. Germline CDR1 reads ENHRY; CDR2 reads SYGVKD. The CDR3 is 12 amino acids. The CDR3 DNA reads TGTGCCATCAGTGATCGACAAGAGACCCAGTACTTC. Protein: CAISDRQETQYF.

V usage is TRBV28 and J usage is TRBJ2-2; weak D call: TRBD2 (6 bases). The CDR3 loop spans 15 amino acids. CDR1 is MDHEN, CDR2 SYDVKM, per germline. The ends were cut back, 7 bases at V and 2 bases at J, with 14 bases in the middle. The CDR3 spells CASTLLGRNTGELFF. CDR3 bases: TGTGCCAGCACCCTTCTCGGGAGAAACACCGGGGAGCTGTTTTTT.

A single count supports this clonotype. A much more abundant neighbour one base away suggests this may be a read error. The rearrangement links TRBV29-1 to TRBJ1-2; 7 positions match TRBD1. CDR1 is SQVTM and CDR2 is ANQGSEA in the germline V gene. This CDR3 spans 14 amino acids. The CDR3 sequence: CSVVGTAAPYAYTF. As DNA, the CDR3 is TGCAGCGTTGTGGGGACAGCCGCCCCCTATGCCTACACCTTC.

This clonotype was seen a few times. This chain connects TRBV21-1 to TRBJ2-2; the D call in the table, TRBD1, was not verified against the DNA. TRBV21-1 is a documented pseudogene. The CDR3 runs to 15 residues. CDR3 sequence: CASSKEGRRTGELFF. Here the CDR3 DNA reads TGTGCCAGCAGCAAAGAGGGGCGCCGGACCGGGGAGCTGTTTTTT.

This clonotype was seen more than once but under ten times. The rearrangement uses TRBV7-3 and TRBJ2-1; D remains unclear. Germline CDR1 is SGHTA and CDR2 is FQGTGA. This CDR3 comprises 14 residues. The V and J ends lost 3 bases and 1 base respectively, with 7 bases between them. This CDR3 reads CASSLGFSYNEQFF. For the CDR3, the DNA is TGTGCCAGCAGCTTGGGTTTTTCCTACAATGAGCAGTTCTTC.

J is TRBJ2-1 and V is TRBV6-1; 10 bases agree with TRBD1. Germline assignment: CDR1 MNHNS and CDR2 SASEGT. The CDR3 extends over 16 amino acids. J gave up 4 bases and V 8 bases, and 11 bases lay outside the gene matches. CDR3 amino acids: CASHPLTGGAYNEQFF. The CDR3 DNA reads TGTGCCAGCCATCCATTGACAGGGGGCGCATACAATGAGCAGTTCTTC.

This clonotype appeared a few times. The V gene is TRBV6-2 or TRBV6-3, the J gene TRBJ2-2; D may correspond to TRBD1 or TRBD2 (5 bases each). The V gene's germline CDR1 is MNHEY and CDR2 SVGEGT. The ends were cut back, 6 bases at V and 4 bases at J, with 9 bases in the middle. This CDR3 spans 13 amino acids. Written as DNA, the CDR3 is TGTGCCAGCAGGCAGGGACGCACCGGGGAGCTGTTTTTT. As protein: CASRQGRTGELFF.